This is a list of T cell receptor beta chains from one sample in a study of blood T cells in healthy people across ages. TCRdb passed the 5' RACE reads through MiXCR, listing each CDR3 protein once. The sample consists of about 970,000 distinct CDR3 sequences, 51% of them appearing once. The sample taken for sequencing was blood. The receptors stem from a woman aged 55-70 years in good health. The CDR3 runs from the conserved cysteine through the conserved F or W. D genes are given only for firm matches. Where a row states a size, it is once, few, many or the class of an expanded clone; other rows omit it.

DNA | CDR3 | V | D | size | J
TGTGCCAGCAGAAAGCGGGAGGGCCAAGAGACCCAGTACTTC | CASRKREGQETQYF | TRBV6-6 | TRBD2 | . | TRBJ2-5
TGTGCCAGCGGGGGGATGGCAGTGAACACTGAAGCTTTCTTT | CASGGMAVNTEAFF | TRBV12-3/TRBV12-4 | . | . | TRBJ1-1
TGCAGTGCTCTGGGACTAGCGTCAACGGAATCGTACTTC | CSALGLASTESYF | TRBV20-1 | TRBD2 | once | TRBJ2-7
TGTGCCAGCTCACCGGAGCTAGCGATGACCTACGAGCAGTACTTC | CASSPELAMTYEQYF | TRBV18 | . | . | TRBJ2-7
TGTGCCCTCCAGGGCATAAGCACTGAAGCTTTCTTT | CALQGISTEAFF | TRBV19 | . | . | TRBJ1-1
TGTGCCAGCAGCCTAGCTGGCTCAGATCAGCCCCAGCATTTT | CASSLAGSDQPQHF | TRBV3-1 | . | . | TRBJ1-5
TGTGCCAGCAGTTATCCCGGACTAGCGGGAGGCTCTGGGGCCAACGTCCTGACTTTC | CASSYPGLAGGSGANVLTF | TRBV6-5 | TRBD2 | few | TRBJ2-6
TGCAGTGCTAGAGATCCCCTCGTGGGGGCCCTAGACTATGGCTACACCTTC | CSARDPLVGALDYGYTF | TRBV20-1 | . | few | TRBJ1-2
TGTGCCGGGAGGACTAGCGGGCTCACAGATACGCAGTATTTT | CAGRTSGLTDTQYF | TRBV2 | TRBD2 | . | TRBJ2-3
TGTGCCAGCAGCTTAGGGGGCCGAGGACGCACAGATACGCAGTATTTT | CASSLGGRGRTDTQYF | TRBV11-2 | . | few | TRBJ2-3
TGTGCCAGCAGCCAAGGAAGTGGCGCCGGGACCCAGTACTTC | CASSQGSGAGTQYF | TRBV14 | . | few | TRBJ2-5
TGTGCCAGCAGCACTCAGGGGGCCGAAGATACGCAGTATTTT | CASSTQGAEDTQYF | TRBV25-1 | TRBD1 | . | TRBJ2-3
TGCGCCAGCAGCCGAGCCGGGACAGACAATGAGCAGTTCTTC | CASSRAGTDNEQFF | TRBV5-1 | TRBD1 | . | TRBJ2-1
TGTGCCAGCAGCTTAGTAGGACAGGGGTACGGCTACACCTTC | CASSLVGQGYGYTF | TRBV7-2 | TRBD1 | few | TRBJ1-2
TGTGCCACCAGATCGGACCCACCCGCAGAAGCTTTCTTT | CATRSDPPAEAFF | TRBV24-1 | . | . | TRBJ1-1
TGCAGTGCTAGAGATCTGGCCTACGGGCAGTACTTC | CSARDLAYGQYF | TRBV20-1 | . | . | TRBJ2-7
TGTGGCAGGACATACCGACACGAGCAGTACTTC | CGRTYRHEQYF | TRBV6-2/TRBV6-3 | . | . | TRBJ2-7
TGTGCCAGCAGCTTAGATATTCGGCAGTTGTATGGCTACACCTTC | CASSLDIRQLYGYTF | TRBV7-8 | . | . | TRBJ1-2
TGCAGTGCCACCCCGGCTAGCGGGGCCTACAATGAGCAGTTCTTC | CSATPASGAYNEQFF | TRBV20-1 | TRBD2 | many | TRBJ2-1
TGTGCCAGCAGTTTCCAGGGCCGTGGCGCTCAGCCCCAGCATTTT | CASSFQGRGAQPQHF | TRBV28 | . | few | TRBJ1-5
TGTGCCAGCAGTTTATCACACGCCAGCTCCTACGAGCAGTACTTC | CASSLSHASSYEQYF | TRBV27 | . | . | TRBJ2-7
TGTGCCAGCAGTTTTAAGCGGAGTCCTCACGAGCAGTACTTC | CASSFKRSPHEQYF | TRBV27 | . | . | TRBJ2-7
TGCAGCGACGGGGGACAGGGGAACTATGGCTACACCTTC | CSDGGQGNYGYTF | TRBV29-1 | TRBD1 | few | TRBJ1-2
TGTGCCTGGGCAGCGGTATACGGCGAGCAGTACTTC | CAWAAVYGEQYF | TRBV30 | . | . | TRBJ2-7
TGTGCCAGCAGCTTCGTTAGGGGAGCATCCTACGAGCAGTACTTC | CASSFVRGASYEQYF | TRBV7-2 | . | few | TRBJ2-7
TGTGCCAGCGCAAGTGGGACAGGGGTAGCACAGCCCCAGCATTTT | CASASGTGVAQPQHF | TRBV5-5 | TRBD1 | . | TRBJ1-5
TGTGCCAGCTCGCGACAGGCACAGGAGACCCAGTACTTC | CASSRQAQETQYF | TRBV18 | . | few | TRBJ2-5
TGTGCCAGCAGACCCCAGGGAAGGGGGAATGAGCAGTACTTC | CASRPQGRGNEQYF | TRBV6-2/TRBV6-3 | . | . | TRBJ2-5
TGCAGCGTTACCGGGACTAGCGGAGGGACCTACGAGCAGTACTTC | CSVTGTSGGTYEQYF | TRBV29-1 | TRBD2 | few | TRBJ2-7
TGTGCCAGCAGCCCGGGACAGGGAGTCGAGCAGTACTTC | CASSPGQGVEQYF | TRBV27 | TRBD1 | . | TRBJ2-7
TGTGCCAGCAGTGACAGGGGGCTAGGCACTGAAGCTTTCTTT | CASSDRGLGTEAFF | TRBV6-4 | TRBD1 | . | TRBJ1-1
TGTGCCAGCAGCGATTTACAGGGATCATACAATGAGCAGTACTTC | CASSDLQGSYNEQYF | TRBV25-1 | . | once | TRBJ2-7
TGTGCCAGCAGCTTAGTCGGCAGGGGGAGGACGGACTATGGCTACACCTTC | CASSLVGRGRTDYGYTF | TRBV7-9 | TRBD1 | . | TRBJ1-2
TGTGCCAGCAGCCGGCCACAGGGAACCAATGAGCAGTTCTTC | CASSRPQGTNEQFF | TRBV7-2 | . | . | TRBJ2-1
TGCAGCGTTGACCCCTATGGCTACACCTTC | CSVDPYGYTF | TRBV29-1 | . | few | TRBJ1-2
TGTGCCAGCAGCATAAGCCTCAATGAGCAGTTCTTC | CASSISLNEQFF | TRBV7-3 | . | many | TRBJ2-1
TGTGCCAGCAGCCCAGGCGGGCTAGCGGGAGGTGCGCAGTTCTTC | CASSPGGLAGGAQFF | TRBV7-2 | TRBD2 | . | TRBJ2-1
TGCAGTGCTAGATTGCGGGCCGGCACAGATACGCAGTATTTT | CSARLRAGTDTQYF | TRBV20-1 | . | . | TRBJ2-3
TGCAGTGCTAGGCGGAGACAGTCCGGTACGGGAGGGACCCAGTACTTC | CSARRRQSGTGGTQYF | TRBV20-1 | TRBD2 | . | TRBJ2-5
TGCGCCAGCAGCCAACGCGGACAGGGCTGGAATAGACGGGAGTATGAGCAGTTCTTC | CASSQRGQGWNRREYEQFF | TRBV5-1 | TRBD1 | . | TRBJ2-1
TGCGCCAGCAGCCGCTTTGGGGGAGGAATCGCCGGGGAGCTGTTTTTT | CASSRFGGGIAGELFF | TRBV4-1 | . | few | TRBJ2-2
TGCAGTGCTAGAGAGGGAGGGGGAGGAAAGGTGTCCTACGAGCAGTACTTC | CSAREGGGGKVSYEQYF | TRBV20-1 | . | . | TRBJ2-7
TGTGCCAGCAGCGTAGAGCCTAATTCACCCCTCCACTTT | CASSVEPNSPLHF | TRBV7-9 | . | many | TRBJ1-6
TGCAGCGTTGAGGATAGCGGGAGAGTCCACGAGCAGTACTTC | CSVEDSGRVHEQYF | TRBV29-1 | TRBD2 | . | TRBJ2-7
TGTGCCAGCAGCTTAGACGGAAGATATCAGCCCCAGCATTTT | CASSLDGRYQPQHF | TRBV7-9 | . | few | TRBJ1-5
TGTGCCAGCAGTTCTCTGAGCGGGAGGCCCCCCTACAATGAGCAGTTCTTC | CASSSLSGRPPYNEQFF | TRBV6-2/TRBV6-3 | TRBD2 | . | TRBJ2-1
TGTGCCAGCAGCTTGCTAGCGGGAGGGCCGACAGATACGCAGTATTTT | CASSLLAGGPTDTQYF | TRBV7-9 | TRBD2 | few | TRBJ2-3
TGTGCCTGGAGTGCGACTCAGGTCTCCTACGAGCAGTACTTC | CAWSATQVSYEQYF | TRBV30 | . | few | TRBJ2-7
TGTGCCAGCCGGTCGGGACTAGCGGGAGACGGTGAGCAGTTCTTC | CASRSGLAGDGEQFF | TRBV12-3/TRBV12-4 | TRBD2 | few | TRBJ2-1
TGTGCCAGCAGCTTAGCGCTAAAGGGAGGGGGGTACAATGAGCAGTTCTTC | CASSLALKGGGYNEQFF | TRBV7-8 | . | . | TRBJ2-1
TGTGCCAGCACCGACCTTGGGACGGATCAGCCCCAGCATTTT | CASTDLGTDQPQHF | TRBV28 | . | . | TRBJ1-5
TGTACCAGCAGTCTGGACAGCTCCTACGAGCAGTACTTC | CTSSLDSSYEQYF | TRBV27 | . | . | TRBJ2-7
TGTGCCAGCAGCTTTGGCAGCTGTCAAGGTACGCAGTATTTT | CASSFGSCQGTQYF | TRBV12-1 | . | few | TRBJ2-3
TGTGCCAGCAGCGGACACTACTTCGAGCAGTACTTC | CASSGHYFEQYF | TRBV7-9 | . | . | TRBJ2-7